This T cell receptor (beta chain) was identified in a study of blood T cell repertoires in COVID-19. Whole-study context: The United States, Italy and Spain were the sources of the acute and convalescent COVID-19 samples. PBMCs, B-cell-depleted T cells, or T cells provided the cDNA or gDNA that made up the material.

V was pared by 3 bases and J by 5 bases, with 6 bases of the junction left unmatched. Germline V gene sequence: CDR1 SGHAT, CDR2 FQNNGV. The CDR3 is 14 amino acids. Authors' data handling: Amplification from reference gene primers served as the basis for estimated nucleated cell counts. Measured with immunoSEQ multiplex PCR; TCRdb has only the in-frame clones, and not every one. The DNA gave D and trimming, while V, J and clone size come from that table. The table records roughly 350,000 clones, about 89% of them present only once. Followed over time, Seattle patients had been enrolled while infection was active.

This TCR was recovered from a woman aged 25 to 39 with COVID-19, enrolled during active disease. This rearrangement joins TRBV11-2 to TRBJ2-7, with 8 bases that match TRBD2. Sequencing was done on a sample of peripheral blood. The CDR3, as DNA: TGTGCCAGCAGCTTCAGCGGGAGACGGAACGAGCAGTACTTC. Protein: CASSFSGRRNEQYF.